This T cell receptor beta chain is drawn from a study of blood T cells in healthy people across ages. Isolation yielded PBMCs, at least 6 million per sample, in every case. Then a second PCR, running about 6 to 12 cycles, was carried out with a sample-barcoded 5' primer and a J-beta primer mix. Each of the cDNA molecules was tagged by a template-switch adaptor with 12 random nucleotides. Each sample yielded at least 2.5 million CDR3-containing paired-end reads. TCRdb re-derived calls from the 5' RACE reads in MiXCR, one entry per CDR3 protein. The table records 1.5 million to 1.9 million distinct CDR3 sequences, approximately 39% of them present only once. This clonotype was seen only a few times. This clonotype was sampled from a woman between 18 and 29 years old in good health. Source material: blood.

The chain's CDR3 is CASSLKTAPLRDTQYF. CDR3 bases: TGCGCCAGCAGCCTTAAGACGGCTCCGCTAAGGGATACGCAGTATTTT. The chain joins TRBV4-3 to TRBJ2-3; D is ambiguous. This CDR3 has 16 amino acids. V was clipped by 4 bases and J by 6 bases, with 20 bases between them. The germline V gene encodes CDR1 LGHNA and CDR2 YSLEER.